The clone carrying this T cell receptor beta chain was seen many times. The target antigen is unknown. Quantitative barcoded 5'-RACE was used to prepare TCR beta libraries. MiXCR, applied by TCRdb to the 5' RACE reads, yields one record per CDR3 protein. This sample carries around 17,000 distinct CDR3 sequences, over 7% of them seen once, and the ten largest clones take approximately 33%. With 6 bases clipped from V and 2 bases from J, the junction kept 10 bases outside the gene matches. Germline-derived CDR1 and CDR2 are LGHNA and YSLEER. The CDR3 length is 16 residues. The data belong to a study of CD8 T cells in ankylosing spondylitis. Study findings and constraints: Earlier authors reported some of these motif variants in reactive arthritis synovial fluid and blood. Among TCR beta sequences, a motif of under ten highly homologous variants appeared characteristic of ankylosing spondylitis blood. Matched ankylosing spondylitis synovial fluid reportedly contained a significantly enriched population of disease-linked clones.

J is TRBJ2-3 and V is TRBV4-3; 8 bases are a match to TRBD1. This sequence was found in a male donor with ankylosing spondylitis or in good health (not recorded which). Input material: blood. For the CDR3, the DNA is TGCGCCAGCAGTGGAGGGACAGGATTTACCACAGATACGCAGTATTTT. This sequence encodes CASSGGTGFTTDTQYF.